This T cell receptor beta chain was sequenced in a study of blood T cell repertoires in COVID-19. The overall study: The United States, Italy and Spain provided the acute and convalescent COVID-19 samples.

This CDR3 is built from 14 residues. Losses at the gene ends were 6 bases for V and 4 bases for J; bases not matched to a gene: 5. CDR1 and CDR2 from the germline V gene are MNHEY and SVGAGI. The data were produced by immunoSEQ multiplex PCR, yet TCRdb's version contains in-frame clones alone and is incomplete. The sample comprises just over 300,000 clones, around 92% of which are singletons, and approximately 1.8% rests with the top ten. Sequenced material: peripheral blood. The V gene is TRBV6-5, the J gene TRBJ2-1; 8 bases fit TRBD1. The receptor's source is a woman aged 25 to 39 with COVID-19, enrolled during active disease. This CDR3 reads CASSTGGQYNEQFF. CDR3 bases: TGTGCCAGCAGCACAGGGGGACAGTACAATGAGCAGTTCTTC.